The text below deals with one T cell receptor beta chain. CDR1 and CDR2 (germline): SGHKS, YYEKEE (reference sequence). This CDR3 comprises 15 residues. V lost 1 base and J 0 bases, leaving 8 bases between the germline ends. The data were taken from a study of cytomegalovirus exposure and HLA in healthy donors. Amplification used 60 Vbeta primers and 13 Jbeta primers. TCRdb's table, derived via immunoSEQ multiplex PCR, lists solely in-frame clones and lacks some. The sample table sets out under 200,000 clones. This clonotype originated in a young man in good health and CMV-seronegative. Sequencing was carried out using PBMCs. This rearrangement joins TRBV5-5 to TRBJ1-5; tentative D call: TRBD1 (5 bases). This chain's CDR3 is CASSLTGYSNQPQHF. CDR3 sequence (DNA): TGTGCCAGCAGCTTGACAGGCTATAGCAATCAGCCCCAGCATTTT.